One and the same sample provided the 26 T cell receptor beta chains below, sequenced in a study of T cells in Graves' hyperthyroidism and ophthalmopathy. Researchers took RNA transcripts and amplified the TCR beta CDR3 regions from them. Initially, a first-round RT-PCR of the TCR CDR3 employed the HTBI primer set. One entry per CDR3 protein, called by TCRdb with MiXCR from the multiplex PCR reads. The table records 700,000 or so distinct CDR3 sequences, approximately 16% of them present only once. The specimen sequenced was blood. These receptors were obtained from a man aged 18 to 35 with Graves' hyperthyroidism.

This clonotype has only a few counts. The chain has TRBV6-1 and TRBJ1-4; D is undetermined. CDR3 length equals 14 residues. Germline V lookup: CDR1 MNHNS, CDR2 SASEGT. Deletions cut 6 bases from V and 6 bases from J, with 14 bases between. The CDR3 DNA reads TGTGCCAGCAGCCCCGAGCGGGTTGATGAAAAACTGTTTTTT. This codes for CASSPERVDEKLFF.

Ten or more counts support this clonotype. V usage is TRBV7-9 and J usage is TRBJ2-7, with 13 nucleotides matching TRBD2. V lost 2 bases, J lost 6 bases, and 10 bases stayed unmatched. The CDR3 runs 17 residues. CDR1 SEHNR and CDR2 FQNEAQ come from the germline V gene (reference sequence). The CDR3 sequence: CASSLPRSGLAGAEQYF. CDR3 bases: TGTGCCAGCAGCTTACCGAGATCAGGACTAGCGGGAGCCGAGCAGTACTTC.

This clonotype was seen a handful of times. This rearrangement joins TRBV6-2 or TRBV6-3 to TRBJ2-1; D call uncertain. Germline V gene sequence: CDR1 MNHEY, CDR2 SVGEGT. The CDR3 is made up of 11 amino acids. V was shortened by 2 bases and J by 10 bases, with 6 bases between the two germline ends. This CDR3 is CASSYTREQFF. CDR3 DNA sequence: TGTGCCAGCAGTTACACGCGCGAGCAGTTCTTC.

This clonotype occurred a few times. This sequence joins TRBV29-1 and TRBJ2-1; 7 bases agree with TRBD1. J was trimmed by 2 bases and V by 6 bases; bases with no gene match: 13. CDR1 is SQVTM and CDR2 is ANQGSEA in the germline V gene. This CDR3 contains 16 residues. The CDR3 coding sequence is TGCAGCGTCCCGGGTGGGGACAGCGTCCCCTACAATGAGCAGTTCTTC. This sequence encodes CSVPGGDSVPYNEQFF.

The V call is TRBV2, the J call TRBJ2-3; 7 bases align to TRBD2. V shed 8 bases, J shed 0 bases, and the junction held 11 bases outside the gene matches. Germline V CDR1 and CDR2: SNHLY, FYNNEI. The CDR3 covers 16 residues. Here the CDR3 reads CASPPSTSISTDTQYF. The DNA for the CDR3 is TGTGCCAGCCCGCCATCGACTAGCATCAGCACAGATACGCAGTATTTT.

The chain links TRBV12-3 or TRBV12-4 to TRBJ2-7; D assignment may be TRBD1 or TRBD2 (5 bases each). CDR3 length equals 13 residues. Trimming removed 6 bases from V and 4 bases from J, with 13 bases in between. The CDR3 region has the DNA TGTGCCAGCAGATGGACCTGGGGGTACGAGCAGTACTTC. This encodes CASRWTWGYEQYF.

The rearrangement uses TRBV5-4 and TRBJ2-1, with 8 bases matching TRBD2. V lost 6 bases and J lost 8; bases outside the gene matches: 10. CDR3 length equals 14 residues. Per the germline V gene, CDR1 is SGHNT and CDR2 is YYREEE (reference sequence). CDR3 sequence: CASMRSGRSDEQFF. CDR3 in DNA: TGTGCCAGCATGAGAAGCGGGAGATCGGATGAGCAGTTCTTC.

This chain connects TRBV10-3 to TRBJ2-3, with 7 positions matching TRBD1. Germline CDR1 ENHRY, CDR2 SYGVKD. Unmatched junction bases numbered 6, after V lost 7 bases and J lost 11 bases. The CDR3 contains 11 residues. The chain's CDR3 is CAITTGSEQYF. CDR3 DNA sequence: TGTGCCATCACGACAGGGTCGGAGCAGTATTTT.

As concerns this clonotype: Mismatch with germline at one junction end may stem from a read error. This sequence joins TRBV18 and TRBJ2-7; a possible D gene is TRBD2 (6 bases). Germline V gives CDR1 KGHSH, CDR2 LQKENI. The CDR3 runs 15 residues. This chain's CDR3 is CVSSPLSGSSYEQYF. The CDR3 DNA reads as TGTGTCAGCTCACCGCTTAGCGGTTCCTCCTACGAGCAGTACTTC.

In nucleotides, the CDR3 is TGTGCCAGTAGTATCTTTCTGAGAAGCGCAGATACGCAGTATTTT. Translating it yields CASSIFLRSADTQYF. This chain uses TRBV19 with TRBJ2-3; D unclear. Germline CDR1 is LNHDA and CDR2 is SQIVND (reference sequence). The CDR3 is made up of 15 amino acids. Trimming shortened V by 3 bases and J by 4 bases, and 14 bases separated the two germline ends.

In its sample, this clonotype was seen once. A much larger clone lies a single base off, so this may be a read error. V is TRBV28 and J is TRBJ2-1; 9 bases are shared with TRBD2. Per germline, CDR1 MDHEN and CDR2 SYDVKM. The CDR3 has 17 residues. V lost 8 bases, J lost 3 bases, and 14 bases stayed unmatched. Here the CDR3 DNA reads TGTGCCAGCCCTCGTCCCCCGCTAGCGGGAAGCTACAATGAGCAGTTCTTC. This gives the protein CASPRPPLAGSYNEQFF.

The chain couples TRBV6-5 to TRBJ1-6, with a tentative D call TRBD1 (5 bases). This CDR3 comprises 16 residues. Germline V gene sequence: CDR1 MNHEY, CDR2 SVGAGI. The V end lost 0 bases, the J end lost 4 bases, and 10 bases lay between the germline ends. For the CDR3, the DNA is TGTGCCAGCAGTTACTCCCGGACACAGTATAATTCACCCCTCCACTTT. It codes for CASSYSRTQYNSPLHF.

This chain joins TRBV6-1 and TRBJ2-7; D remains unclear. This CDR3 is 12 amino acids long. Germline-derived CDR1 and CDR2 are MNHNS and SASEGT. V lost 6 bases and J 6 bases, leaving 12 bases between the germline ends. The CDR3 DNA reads TGTGCCAGCAGGGCCAGCTTCGCCGAGCAGTACTTC. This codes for CASRASFAEQYF.

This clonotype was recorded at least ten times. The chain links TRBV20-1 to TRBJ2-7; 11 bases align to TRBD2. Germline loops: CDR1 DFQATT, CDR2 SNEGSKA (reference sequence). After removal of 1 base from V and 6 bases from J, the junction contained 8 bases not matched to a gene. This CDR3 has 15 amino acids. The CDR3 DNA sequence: TGCAGTGCTAGAGTCGCTAGCGGGAGGTCTGGCGAGCAGTACTTC. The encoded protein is CSARVASGRSGEQYF.

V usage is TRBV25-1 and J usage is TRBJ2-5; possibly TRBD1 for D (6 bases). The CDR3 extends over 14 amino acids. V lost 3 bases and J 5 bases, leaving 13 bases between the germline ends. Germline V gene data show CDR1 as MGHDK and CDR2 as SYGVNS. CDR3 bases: TGTGCCAGCAGTGATCCCAGGGGCGAGGAGACCCAGTACTTC. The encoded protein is CASSDPRGEETQYF.

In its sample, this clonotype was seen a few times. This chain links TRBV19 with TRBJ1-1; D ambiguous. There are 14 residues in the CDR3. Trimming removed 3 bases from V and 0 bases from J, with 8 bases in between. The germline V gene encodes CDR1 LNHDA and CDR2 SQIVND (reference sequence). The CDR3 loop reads CASSIGPMNTEAFF. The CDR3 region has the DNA TGTGCCAGTAGTATTGGACCGATGAACACTGAAGCTTTCTTT.

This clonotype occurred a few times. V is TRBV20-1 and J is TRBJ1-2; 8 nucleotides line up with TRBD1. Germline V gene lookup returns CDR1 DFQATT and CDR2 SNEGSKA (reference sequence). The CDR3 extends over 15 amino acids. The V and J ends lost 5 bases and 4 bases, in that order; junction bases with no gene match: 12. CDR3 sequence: CSALDSQGASYGYTF. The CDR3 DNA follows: TGCAGTGCTTTGGACAGTCAGGGGGCGAGCTATGGCTACACCTTC.

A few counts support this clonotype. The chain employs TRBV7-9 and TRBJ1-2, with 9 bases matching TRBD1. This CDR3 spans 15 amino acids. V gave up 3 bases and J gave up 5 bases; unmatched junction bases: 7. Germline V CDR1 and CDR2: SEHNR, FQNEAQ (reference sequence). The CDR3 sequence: CASSLTGTGPYGYTF. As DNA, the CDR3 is TGTGCCAGCAGCTTGACCGGGACAGGGCCATATGGCTACACCTTC. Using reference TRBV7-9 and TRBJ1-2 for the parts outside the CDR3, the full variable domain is DTGVSQNPRHKITKRGQNVTFRCDPISEHNRLYWYRQTLGQGPEFLTYFQNEAQLEKSRLLSDRFSAERPKGSFSTLEIQRTEQGDSAMYLCASSLTGTGPYGYTFGSGTRLTVV.

The CDR3 coding sequence is TGTGCCAGCAGGTCGGGGTCGGCAGCCAAAAACATTCAGTACTTC. Translation: CASRSGSAAKNIQYF. The chain couples TRBV28 to TRBJ2-4, with a tentative D call TRBD2 (5 bases). Germline V gene data show CDR1 as MDHEN and CDR2 as SYDVKM. The length of the CDR3 is 15 residues. V gave up 6 bases and J gave up 0 bases, with 12 bases separating them.

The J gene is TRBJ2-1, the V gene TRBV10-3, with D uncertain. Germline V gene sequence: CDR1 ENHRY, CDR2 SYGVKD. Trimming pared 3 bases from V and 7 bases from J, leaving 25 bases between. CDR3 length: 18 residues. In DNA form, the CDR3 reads TGTGCCATCAGTGATTTCGGACCGGATTCGCTCCTACGGAATGAGCAGTTCTTC. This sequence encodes CAISDFGPDSLLRNEQFF.

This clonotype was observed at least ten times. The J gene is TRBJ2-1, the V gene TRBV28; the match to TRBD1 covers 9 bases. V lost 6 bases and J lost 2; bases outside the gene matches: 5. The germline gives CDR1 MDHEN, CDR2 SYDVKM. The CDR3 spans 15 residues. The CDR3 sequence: CASSLRDRAYNEQFF. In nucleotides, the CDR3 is TGTGCCAGCAGCCTCCGGGACAGGGCCTACAATGAGCAGTTCTTC.

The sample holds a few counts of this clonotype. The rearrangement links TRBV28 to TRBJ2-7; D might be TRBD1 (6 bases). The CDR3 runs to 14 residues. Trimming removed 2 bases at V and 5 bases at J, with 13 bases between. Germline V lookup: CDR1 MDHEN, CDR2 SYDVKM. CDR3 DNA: TGTGCCAGCAGTTTAGGGGACAATCAAGACGAGCAGTACTTC. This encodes CASSLGDNQDEQYF.

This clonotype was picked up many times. This chain's CDR3 is CASSYSGNLNTEAFF. The CDR3 bases are TGTGCCAGCAGTTACTCCGGCAACCTGAACACTGAAGCTTTCTTT. The genes are TRBV6-5 and TRBJ1-1; no reliable D call. V lost 0 bases to trimming and J lost 0 bases, with 8 bases between them. The CDR3 extends over 15 amino acids. The V gene's germline CDR1 is MNHEY and CDR2 SVGAGI.

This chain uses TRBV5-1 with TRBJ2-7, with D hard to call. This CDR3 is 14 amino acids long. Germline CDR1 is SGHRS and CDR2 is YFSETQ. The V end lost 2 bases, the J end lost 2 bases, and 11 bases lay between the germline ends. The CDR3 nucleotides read TGCGCCAGCAGCTTCGAAAACGGCCCCTACGAGCAGTACTTC. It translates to CASSFENGPYEQYF.

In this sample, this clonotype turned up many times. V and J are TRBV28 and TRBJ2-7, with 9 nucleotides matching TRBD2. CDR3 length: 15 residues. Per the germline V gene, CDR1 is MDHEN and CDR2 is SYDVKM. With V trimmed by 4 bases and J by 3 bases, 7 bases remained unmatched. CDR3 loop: CASSSPLAGVYEQYF. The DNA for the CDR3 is TGTGCCAGCAGTTCGCCTTTAGCGGGAGTCTACGAGCAGTACTTC. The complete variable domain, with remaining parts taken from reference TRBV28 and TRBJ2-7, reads DVKVTQSSRYLVKRTGEKVFLECVQDMDHENMFWYRQDPGLGLRLIYFSYDVKMKEKGDIPEGYSVSREKKERFSLILESASTNQTSMYLCASSSPLAGVYEQYFGPGTRLTVT.

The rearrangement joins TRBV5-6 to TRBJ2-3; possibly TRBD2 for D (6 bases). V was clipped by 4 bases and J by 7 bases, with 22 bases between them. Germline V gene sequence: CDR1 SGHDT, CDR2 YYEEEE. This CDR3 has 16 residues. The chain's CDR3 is CASSRPAGGGVNTQYF. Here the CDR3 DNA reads TGTGCCAGCAGCCGCCCGGCCGGCGGCGGGGTGAATACGCAGTATTTT.